This T cell receptor (beta chain) is from a study of T-cell reconstitution after alpha-beta-depleted transplantation in children. Whole-study findings and limits: The main origin of T-cell counts and diversity one year after transplant was newly produced T cells.

A few counts support this clonotype. Its antigen is as yet unknown. As it was prepared, the TCRbeta library received unique molecular identifiers. TCRdb re-called the PCR reads through MiXCR, storing one row per CDR3 protein. The sample lists about 980,000 distinct CDR3 sequences, 25% to 30% occurring once. This receptor was identified in a boy less than two years old who had a stem cell transplant for SCID, so the T cells may come from the graft donor. This sample comprised PBMCs, mostly from graft donor cells, obtained 360 days after TCRalphabeta/CD19-depleted stem cell transplant.

This CDR3 is CASSAGSGAHYNEQFF. The CDR3 DNA reads TGTGCCAGCAGCGCTGGGAGCGGGGCCCACTACAATGAGCAGTTCTTC. The chain couples TRBV9 to TRBJ2-1; the match to TRBD2 covers 7 bases. V lost 3 bases, J lost 3 bases, and 9 bases stayed unmatched. Germline V gives CDR1 SGDLS, CDR2 YYNGEE. This CDR3 comprises 16 residues.